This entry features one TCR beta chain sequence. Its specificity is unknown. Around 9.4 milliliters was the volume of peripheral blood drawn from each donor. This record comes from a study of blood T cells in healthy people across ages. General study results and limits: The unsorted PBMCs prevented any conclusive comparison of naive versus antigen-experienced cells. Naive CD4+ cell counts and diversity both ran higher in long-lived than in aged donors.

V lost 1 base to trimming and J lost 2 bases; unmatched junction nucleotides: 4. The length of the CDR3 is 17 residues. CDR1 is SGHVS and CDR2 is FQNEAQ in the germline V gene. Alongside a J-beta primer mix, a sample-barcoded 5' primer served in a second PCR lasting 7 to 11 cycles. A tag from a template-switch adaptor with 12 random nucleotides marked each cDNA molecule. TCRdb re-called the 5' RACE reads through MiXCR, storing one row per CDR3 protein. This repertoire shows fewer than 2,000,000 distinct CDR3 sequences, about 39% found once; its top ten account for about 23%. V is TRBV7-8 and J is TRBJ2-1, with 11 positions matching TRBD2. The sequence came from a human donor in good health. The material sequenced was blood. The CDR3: CASSLGFSGGAYNEQFF. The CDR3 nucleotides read TGTGCCAGCAGCTTAGGCTTTAGCGGGGGGGCCTACAATGAGCAGTTCTTC.